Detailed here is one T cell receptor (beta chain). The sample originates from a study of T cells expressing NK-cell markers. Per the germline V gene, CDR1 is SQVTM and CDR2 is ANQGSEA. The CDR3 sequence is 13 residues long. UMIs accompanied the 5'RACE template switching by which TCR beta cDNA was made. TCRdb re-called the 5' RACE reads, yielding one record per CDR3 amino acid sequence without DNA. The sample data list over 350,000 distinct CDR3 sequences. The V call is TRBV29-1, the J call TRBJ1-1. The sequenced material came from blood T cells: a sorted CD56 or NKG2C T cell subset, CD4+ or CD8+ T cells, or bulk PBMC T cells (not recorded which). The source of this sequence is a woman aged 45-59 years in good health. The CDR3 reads CSVGVHQGGEAFF.